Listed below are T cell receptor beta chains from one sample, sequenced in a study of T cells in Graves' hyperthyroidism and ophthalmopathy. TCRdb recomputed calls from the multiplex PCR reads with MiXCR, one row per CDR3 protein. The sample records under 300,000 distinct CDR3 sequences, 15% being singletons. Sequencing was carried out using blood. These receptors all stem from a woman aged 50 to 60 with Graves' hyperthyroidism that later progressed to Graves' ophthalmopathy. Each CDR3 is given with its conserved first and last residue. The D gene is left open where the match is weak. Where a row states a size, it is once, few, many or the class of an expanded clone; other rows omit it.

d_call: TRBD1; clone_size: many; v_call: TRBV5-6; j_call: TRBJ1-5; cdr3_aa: CASSLHRGYQPQHF; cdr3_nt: TGTGCCAGCAGCTTGCACAGGGGATATCAGCCCCAGCATTTT
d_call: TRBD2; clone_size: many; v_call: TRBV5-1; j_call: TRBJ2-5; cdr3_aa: CASSRRPLTSGNTETQYF; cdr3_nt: TGCGCCAGCAGCCGACGCCCCTTGACTAGCGGGAATACGGAGACCCAGTACTTC
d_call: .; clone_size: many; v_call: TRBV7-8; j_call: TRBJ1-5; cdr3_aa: CASSLETGWSQPQHF; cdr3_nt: TGTGCCAGCAGCTTAGAAACAGGGTGGAGTCAGCCCCAGCATTTT
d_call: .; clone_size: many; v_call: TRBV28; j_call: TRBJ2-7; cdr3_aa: CASRNSGSRREQYF; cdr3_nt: TGTGCCAGCAGAAATTCAGGGTCAAGAAGGGAGCAGTACTTC
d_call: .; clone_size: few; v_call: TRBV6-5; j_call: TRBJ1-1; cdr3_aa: CASSYSMGGTEAFF; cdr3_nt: TGTGCCAGCAGTTACTCTATGGGGGGGACTGAAGCTTTCTTT
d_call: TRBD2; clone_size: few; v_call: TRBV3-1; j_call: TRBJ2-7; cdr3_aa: CASSQGLAGGPRHYEQYF; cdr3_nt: TGTGCCAGCAGCCAGGGACTAGCGGGAGGGCCCCGCCACTACGAGCAGTACTTC
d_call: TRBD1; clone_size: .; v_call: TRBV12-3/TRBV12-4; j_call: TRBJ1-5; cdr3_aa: CASSLVGPGGQPQHF; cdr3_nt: TGTGCCAGCAGTTTAGTGGGGCCAGGGGGCCAGCCCCAGCATTTT
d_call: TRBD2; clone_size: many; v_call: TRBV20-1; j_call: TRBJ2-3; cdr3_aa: CTSSGRGGTDTQYF; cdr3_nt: TGCACTAGTAGCGGGAGGGGGGGCACAGATACGCAGTATTTT
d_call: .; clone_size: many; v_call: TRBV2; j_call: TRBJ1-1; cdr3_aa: CASRDRRTEAFF; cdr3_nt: TGTGCCAGCAGGGACCGGCGGACTGAAGCTTTCTTT
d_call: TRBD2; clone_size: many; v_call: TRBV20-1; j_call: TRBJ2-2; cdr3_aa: CSASSGATTGELFF; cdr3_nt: TGCAGTGCTAGTAGCGGGGCGACAACGGGGGAGCTGTTTTTT
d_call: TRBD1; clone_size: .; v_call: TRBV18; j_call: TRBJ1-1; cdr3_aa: CASSKWTGGPNTEAFF; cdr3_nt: TGTGCCAGCTCAAAATGGACAGGGGGCCCGAACACTGAAGCTTTCTTT
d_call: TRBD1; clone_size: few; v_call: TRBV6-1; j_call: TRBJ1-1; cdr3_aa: CASLTGGVLGTEAFF; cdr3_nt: TGTGCCAGTCTTACAGGGGGCGTACTAGGCACTGAAGCTTTCTTT
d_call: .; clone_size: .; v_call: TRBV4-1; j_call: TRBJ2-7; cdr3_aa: CASSQAGGPGDEQYF; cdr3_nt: TGCGCCAGCAGCCAAGCCGGGGGTCCCGGCGACGAGCAGTACTTC
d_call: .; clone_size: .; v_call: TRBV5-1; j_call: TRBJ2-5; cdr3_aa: CASSLMQGYQETQYF; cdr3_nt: TGCGCCAGCAGCTTGATGCAGGGGTACCAAGAGACCCAGTACTTC
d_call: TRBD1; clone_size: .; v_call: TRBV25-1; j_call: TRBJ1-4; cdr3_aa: CASSEDRGLDGKLFF; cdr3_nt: TGTGCCAGCAGTGAGGACAGGGGGCTTGATGGAAAACTGTTTTTT
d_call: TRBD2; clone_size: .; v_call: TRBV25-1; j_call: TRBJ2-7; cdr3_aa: CASSDSTSGGYEQYF; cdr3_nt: TGTGCCAGCAGTGACTCCACGTCGGGGGGATACGAGCAGTACTTC
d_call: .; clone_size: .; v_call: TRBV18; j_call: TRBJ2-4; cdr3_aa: CASSPNRGAKNIQYF; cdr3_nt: TGTGCCAGCTCACCGAACCGAGGAGCCAAAAACATTCAGTACTTC
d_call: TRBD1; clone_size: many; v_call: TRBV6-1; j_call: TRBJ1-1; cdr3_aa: CANTGATEAFF; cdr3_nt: TGTGCCAACACAGGGGCCACTGAAGCTTTCTTT
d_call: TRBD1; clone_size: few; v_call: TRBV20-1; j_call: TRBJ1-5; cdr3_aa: CRAIGQGQNQPQHF; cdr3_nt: TGCAGGGCGATTGGACAGGGTCAAAATCAGCCCCAGCATTTT
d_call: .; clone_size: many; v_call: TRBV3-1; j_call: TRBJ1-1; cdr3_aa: CASSRYRESEAFF; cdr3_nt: TGTGCCAGCAGCCGGTACAGGGAGTCTGAAGCTTTCTTT
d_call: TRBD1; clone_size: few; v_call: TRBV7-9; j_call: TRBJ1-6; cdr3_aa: CASSSQGDSPLHF; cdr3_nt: TGTGCCAGCAGCTCTCAGGGGGATTCACCCCTCCACTTT
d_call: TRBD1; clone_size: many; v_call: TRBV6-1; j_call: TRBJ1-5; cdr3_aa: CASNPGQGLQPQHF; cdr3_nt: TGTGCCAGCAACCCGGGACAGGGCCTTCAGCCCCAGCATTTT
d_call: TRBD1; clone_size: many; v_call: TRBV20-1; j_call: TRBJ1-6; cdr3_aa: CSAPFAGQGRSSPLHF; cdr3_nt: TGCAGTGCCCCCTTCGCGGGACAGGGTCGGAGTTCACCCCTCCACTTT
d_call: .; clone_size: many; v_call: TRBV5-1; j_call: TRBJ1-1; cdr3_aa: CASSLAGAGSGTEAFF; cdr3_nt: TGCGCCAGCAGCTTGGCCGGGGCCGGCTCCGGGACTGAAGCTTTCTTT
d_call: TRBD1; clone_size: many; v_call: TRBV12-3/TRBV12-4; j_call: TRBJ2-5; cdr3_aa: CASSLAQGTGKETQYF; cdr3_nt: TGTGCCAGCAGTTTAGCGCAAGGGACAGGGAAAGAGACCCAGTACTTC
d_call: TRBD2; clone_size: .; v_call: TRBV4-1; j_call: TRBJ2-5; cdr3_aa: CASTPLGGGLQETQYF; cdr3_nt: TGCGCCAGCACCCCTCTCGGGGGAGGGCTACAAGAGACCCAGTACTTC
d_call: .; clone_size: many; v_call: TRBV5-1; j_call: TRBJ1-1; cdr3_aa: CASSVTRTDTEAFF; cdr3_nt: TGCGCCAGCAGCGTAACCCGGACAGACACTGAAGCTTTCTTT
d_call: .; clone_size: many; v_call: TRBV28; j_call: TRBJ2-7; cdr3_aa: CASSAEGHAAYEQYF; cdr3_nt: TGTGCCAGCAGTGCAGAGGGACACGCCGCCTACGAGCAGTACTTC
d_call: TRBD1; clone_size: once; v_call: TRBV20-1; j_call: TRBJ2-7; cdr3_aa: CSARDLGTALSEQYF; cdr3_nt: TGCAGTGCTAGAGATTTGGGGACAGCCCTTTCCGAGCAGTACTTC
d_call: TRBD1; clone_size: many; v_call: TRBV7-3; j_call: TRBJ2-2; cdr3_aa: CASSLDYRGTGELFF; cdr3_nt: TGTGCCAGCAGCTTAGACTACAGGGGGACCGGGGAGCTGTTTTTT
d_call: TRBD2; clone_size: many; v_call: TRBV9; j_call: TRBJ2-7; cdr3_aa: CASSPRGLPGDEQYF; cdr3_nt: TGTGCCAGCAGCCCGCGGGGACTACCTGGGGACGAGCAGTACTTC
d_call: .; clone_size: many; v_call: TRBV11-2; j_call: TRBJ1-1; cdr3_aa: CASSTVGRAAFF; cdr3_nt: TGTGCCAGCAGCACCGTAGGGAGAGCGGCTTTCTTT
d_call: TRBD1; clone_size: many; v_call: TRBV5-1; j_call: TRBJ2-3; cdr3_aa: CASTLQGTDTQYF; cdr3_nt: TGCGCCAGCACTCTACAGGGGACAGATACGCAGTATTTT
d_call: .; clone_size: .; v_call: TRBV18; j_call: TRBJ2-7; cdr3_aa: CASSPPQHYEQYF; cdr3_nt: TGTGCCAGCTCACCTCCACAGCACTACGAGCAGTACTTC
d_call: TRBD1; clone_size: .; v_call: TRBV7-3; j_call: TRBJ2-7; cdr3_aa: CASSSLDRLSSYEQYF; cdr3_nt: TGTGCCAGCAGCTCCCTGGACAGGCTCTCCTCCTACGAGCAGTACTTC
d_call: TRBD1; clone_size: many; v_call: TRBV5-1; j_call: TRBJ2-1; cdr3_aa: CASSFYDRGLDNEQFF; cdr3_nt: TGCGCCAGCAGCTTCTATGACAGGGGGCTGGACAATGAGCAGTTCTTC
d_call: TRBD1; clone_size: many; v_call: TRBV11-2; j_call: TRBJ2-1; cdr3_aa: CASSSHRGSLNEQFF; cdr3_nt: TGTGCCAGCAGCTCTCACAGGGGTTCCCTCAATGAGCAGTTCTTC
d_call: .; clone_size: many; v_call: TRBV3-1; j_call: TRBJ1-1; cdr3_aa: CASSQDLFRTEAFF; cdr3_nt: TGTGCCAGCAGCCAAGACCTTTTTCGCACTGAAGCTTTCTTT
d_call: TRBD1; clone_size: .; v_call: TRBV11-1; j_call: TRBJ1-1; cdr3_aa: CASSPGQGPFPEAFF; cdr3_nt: TGTGCCAGCAGCCCCGGACAGGGTCCCTTCCCTGAAGCTTTCTTT
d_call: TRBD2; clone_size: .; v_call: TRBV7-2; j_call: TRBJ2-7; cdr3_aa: CASSLEGTSGSYEQYF; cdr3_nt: TGTGCCAGCAGCTTAGAAGGGACTAGCGGCTCCTACGAGCAGTACTTC
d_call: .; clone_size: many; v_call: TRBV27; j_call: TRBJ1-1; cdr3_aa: CASTERMNTEAFF; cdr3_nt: TGTGCCAGCACGGAGAGGATGAACACTGAAGCTTTCTTT